This T cell receptor beta chain was recovered during a study of T cell repertoires in cytomegalovirus infection (dated by TCRdb to the late 2010s). Regarding the study in general: Peptide stimulations targeted recently identified HLA-C-restricted CMV epitopes, whose presentation resists viral immunomodulation, together with well-studied HLA-B-restricted epitopes. Because public TCR beta signatures pointed to carriage of CMV infection together with the matching HLA type, the HLA type of each donor mattered for the analysis. The investigation overall reported the following: In the ex vivo response, HLA-C-restricted CMV-specific TCR beta clonotypes were dominant, and in two of eight donors the single most frequent clonotype came from this HLA-C-restricted group. In both this cohort and an independent roughly 400-donor cohort, the cumulative frequency of public TCR beta family members distinguished carriers of CMV infection plus the relevant HLA type.

Explained via the paper, the treatment or condition label denotes: in vitro stimulation with specific CMV peptide epitopes to enrich CMV-specific T cells. Sequencing relied on an Illumina HiSeq 1500. TCRdb passed the public sequencing reads through fastp at Q25 and MiXCR, retaining productive beta sequences. For every CDR3 protein sequence, its rows merge into one entry that carries the most common genes and DNA. The sample records about 700,000 distinct CDR3 sequences, about 33% of which are singletons. The top ten hold 18% of the sample. The trim is 6 bases for V and 6 bases for J, with a gap of 15 bases between the germline ends. The CDR3 spans 13 residues, from the cysteine through the phenylalanine. Just CDR3 DNA is preserved here, 39 bases in frame from base 1. From the germline V gene, CDR1 is MNHEY and CDR2 is SVGEGT. Concerning this clonotype: It lacks a known antigen. Base qualities were left out, and no much larger clone turns up one base away.

The chain uses TRBV6-2 or TRBV6-3 and TRBJ2-7; a confident D gene designation cannot be given. The sequence was obtained from a human donor in good health (CMV status not recorded). Some clones in this sample may be carry-over from other donors' samples. The input for sequencing was cultured PBMCs, taken from culture after CMV antigen stimulation. The sequenced DNA is TGTGCCAGCAGGACCCATCTAAACGGCGAGCAGTACTTC. It is translated as CASRTHLNGEQYF.